Listed below are T cell receptor beta chains from one sample, sequenced in a study of graft-versus-host responses after intestinal transplantation. These receptors have no known antigen. This table comes from immunoSEQ multiplex PCR, and its TCRdb copy is limited to in-frame clones, with some not included. The sample has 130,000 to 150,000 clones; around nine tenths are singletons. The sample was unstimulated CD4+ T cells sorted from spleen or lymph node cells, taken before intestinal transplant. Receptors originate from a human donor who received an intestinal transplant. The CDR3 runs from the conserved cysteine through the conserved F or W. A D gene is named only where the DNA matches it firmly. The size field is filled for only some rows; it gives once, few, many or a size class.

-	-	TRBJ2-1	TRBV2	CASSDHNEQFF	TGTGCCAGCAGTGATCACAATGAGCAGTTCTTC
-	-	TRBJ1-5	TRBV28	CASRPGGASNQPQHF	TGTGCCAGCAGGCCGGGTGGGGCTAGCAATCAGCCCCAGCATTTT
TRBD1	few	TRBJ2-7	TRBV6-5	CASSYSDRGGYEQYF	TGTGCCAGCAGTTACTCCGACAGGGGCGGATACGAGCAGTACTTC
-	-	TRBJ1-1	TRBV28	CASGLGGPDTEAFF	TGTGCCAGCGGGTTGGGGGGGCCGGACACTGAAGCTTTCTTT
TRBD2	-	TRBJ2-3	TRBV5-6	CASSNVAGPDTQYF	TGTGCCAGCAGCAACGTAGCGGGACCAGATACGCAGTATTTT
-	-	TRBJ1-1	TRBV19	CASSIGFNTEAFF	TGTGCCAGTAGTATCGGATTTAACACTGAAGCTTTCTTT
-	-	TRBJ1-2	TRBV12-5	CASGLVEPTALNGYTF	TGTGCTAGTGGTTTGGTAGAGCCGACGGCCCTCAATGGCTACACCTTC
-	-	TRBJ2-1	TRBV6-4	CASSDERPDSYNEQFF	TGTGCCAGCAGTGACGAGCGGCCAGACTCCTACAATGAGCAGTTCTTC
-	-	TRBJ2-7	TRBV5-1	CASSLPGRNYEQYF	TGCGCCAGCAGCTTGCCGGGACGGAACTACGAGCAGTACTTC
-	-	TRBJ1-1	TRBV6-6	CASSHWGDTEAFF	TGTGCCAGCAGTCACTGGGGGGACACTGAAGCTTTCTTT
TRBD1	-	TRBJ1-4	TRBV5-5	CASSRGQGNEKLFF	TGTGCCAGCAGCCGGGGACAGGGGAATGAAAAACTGTTTTTT
-	-	TRBJ1-1	TRBV5-1	CASRDTMNTEAFF	TGCGCCAGCAGAGACACTATGAACACTGAAGCTTTCTTT
TRBD1	-	TRBJ1-2	TRBV28	CASRRQGPDYGYTF	TGTGCCAGCAGAAGACAGGGGCCGGACTATGGCTACACCTTC
-	-	TRBJ2-4	TRBV6-1	CASSDPTDSQHF	TGTGCCAGCAGTGACCCGACAGATTCCCAGCACTTC
TRBD1	-	TRBJ1-1	TRBV7-9	CASSLYAGQGWTEAFF	TGTGCCAGCAGCTTATATGCGGGACAGGGTTGGACTGAAGCTTTCTTT
-	once	TRBJ2-7	TRBV19	CASTETGTTYEQYF	TGTGCCAGTACCGAGACAGGAACCACCTACGAGCAGTACTTC
-	-	TRBJ2-3	TRBV10-1	CASKQGGTDTQYF	TGCGCCAGCAAGCAGGGGGGGACAGATACGCAGTATTTT
TRBD1	-	TRBJ2-1	TRBV30	CAWSSGQGASNEQFF	TGTGCCTGGAGTTCCGGACAGGGGGCTTCCAATGAGCAGTTCTTC
-	once	TRBJ1-2	TRBV5-6	CASSLAGSVGYTF	TGTGCCAGCAGCTTGGCAGGTTCCGTCGGCTACACCTTC
TRBD1	-	TRBJ1-5	TRBV5-5	CASSPGTGGNQPQHF	TGTGCCAGCAGCCCAGGGACAGGGGGAAATCAGCCCCAGCATTTT
-	-	TRBJ2-2	TRBV9	CASSRGVTTGELFF	TGTGCCAGCAGCCGAGGGGTAACGACCGGGGAGCTGTTTTTT
TRBD2	-	TRBJ2-1	TRBV2	CASSSPDTGTTSGSYNEQFF	TGTGCCAGCAGTTCACCGGACACGGGGACGACTAGCGGGAGCTACAATGAGCAGTTCTTC
TRBD2	-	TRBJ2-3	TRBV5-1	CASSPAGLGSTDTQYF	TGCGCCAGCAGCCCGGCGGGACTAGGAAGCACAGATACGCAGTATTTT
-	-	TRBJ2-1	TRBV9	CASSVDAEASYNEQFF	TGTGCCAGCAGCGTAGATGCGGAGGCCTCCTACAATGAGCAGTTCTTC
-	-	TRBJ2-2	TRBV4-1	CASSQSRARNTGELFF	TGCGCCAGCAGCCAATCCAGGGCGAGGAACACCGGGGAGCTGTTTTTT
-	-	TRBJ2-3	TRBV5-1	CASRTNPSPSTDTQYF	TGCGCCAGCAGGACTAATCCCTCGCCTAGCACAGATACGCAGTATTTT
TRBD2	-	TRBJ2-2	TRBV7-9	CASSRLAGVAGELFF	TGTGCCAGCAGCCGTCTAGCGGGAGTCGCCGGGGAGCTGTTTTTT
-	-	TRBJ2-3	TRBV18	CASSPPQGSPDTQYF	TGTGCCAGCTCACCCCCCCAGGGGAGCCCAGATACGCAGTATTTT
TRBD1	once	TRBJ2-1	TRBV25-1	CASSDGRGRYEQFF	TGTGCCAGCAGTGATGGCAGGGGGCGCTATGAGCAGTTCTTC
-	once	TRBJ2-3	TRBV9	CASSARTDTDTQYF	TGTGCCAGCAGCGCTCGAACGGACACAGATACGCAGTATTTT
-	-	TRBJ2-3	TRBV7-2	CASSTSGDTQYF	TGTGCCAGCAGCACATCGGGAGATACGCAGTATTTT
TRBD1	-	TRBJ2-5	TRBV5-1	CASSTDRVSETQYF	TGCGCCAGCAGTACGGACAGGGTTTCGGAGACCCAGTACTTC
-	-	TRBJ1-3	TRBV15	CATSPRAGSGNTIYF	TGTGCCACCAGCCCCAGAGCAGGGTCGGGAAACACCATATATTTT
-	-	TRBJ2-4	TRBV7-9	CASSPRDSFRAKNIQYF	TGTGCCAGCAGCCCCCGAGACAGCTTTAGAGCCAAAAACATTCAGTACTTC
-	-	TRBJ2-7	TRBV4-3	CASSKGTQSSYEQYF	TGCGCCAGCAGCAAAGGGACCCAAAGCTCCTACGAGCAGTACTTC
TRBD2	-	TRBJ2-1	TRBV11-2	CASSLVRGLAGSNEQFF	TGTGCCAGCAGCTTAGTCCGAGGACTAGCGGGAAGCAATGAGCAGTTCTTC
TRBD2	-	TRBJ2-2	TRBV30	CAWIPLAGGETGELFF	TGTGCCTGGATTCCCCTAGCGGGAGGAGAGACCGGGGAGCTGTTTTTT
-	-	TRBJ1-2	TRBV6-1	CASSAWDGYGYTF	TGTGCCAGCAGTGCCTGGGACGGCTATGGCTACACCTTC
-	-	TRBJ1-4	TRBV19	CASSIGGTLNEKLFF	TGTGCCAGTAGTATTGGTGGGACACTTAATGAAAAACTGTTTTTT
TRBD1	-	TRBJ2-2	TRBV19	CATNQIRGLGTGELFF	TGTGCCACAAATCAAATCAGGGGGCTTGGCACCGGGGAGCTGTTTTTT
-	-	TRBJ2-5	TRBV11-1	CASSLDGQEETQYF	TGTGCCAGCAGCTTAGATGGGCAGGAAGAGACCCAGTACTTC
-	-	TRBJ2-2	TRBV6-1	CASSDKAGNTGELFF	TGTGCCAGCAGTGACAAAGCGGGGAACACCGGGGAGCTGTTTTTT
-	-	TRBJ2-3	TRBV19	CASRLSGWDSTDTQYF	TGTGCCAGTAGGTTGAGCGGGTGGGATAGCACAGATACGCAGTATTTT
-	once	TRBJ2-1	TRBV4-2	CASSSNNEQFF	TGTGCCAGCAGCAGCAACAATGAGCAGTTCTTC
-	few	TRBJ1-5	TRBV6-5	CASSYSIGIGQPQHF	TGTGCCAGCAGTTACTCGATAGGGATCGGGCAGCCCCAGCATTTT
TRBD1	-	TRBJ1-1	TRBV6-1	CASILTGVAEAFF	TGTGCCAGCATCCTGACAGGGGTGGCTGAAGCTTTCTTT
-	-	TRBJ1-2	TRBV6-5	CASRAPGQWGGYTF	TGTGCCAGCAGGGCCCCGGGGCAATGGGGAGGCTACACCTTC
-	-	TRBJ2-1	TRBV7-3	CASSLTPGLGNEQFF	TGTGCCAGCAGCTTAACCCCCGGACTGGGTAATGAGCAGTTCTTC
-	-	TRBJ1-6	TRBV30	CAWSRGWDSPLHF	TGTGCCTGGAGTAGGGGTTGGGATTCACCCCTCCACTTT
TRBD1	-	TRBJ1-1	TRBV27	CASRSGGPGTEAFF	TGTGCCAGCAGATCAGGGGGACCGGGGACTGAAGCTTTCTTT
TRBD1	-	TRBJ1-5	TRBV28	CASSPLRIRKGASNQPQHF	TGTGCCAGCAGTCCACTGAGGATAAGGAAGGGGGCGAGCAATCAGCCCCAGCATTTT
TRBD2	-	TRBJ2-5	TRBV30	CAWRTSGRETQYF	TGTGCCTGGAGGACTAGCGGGAGAGAGACCCAGTACTTC